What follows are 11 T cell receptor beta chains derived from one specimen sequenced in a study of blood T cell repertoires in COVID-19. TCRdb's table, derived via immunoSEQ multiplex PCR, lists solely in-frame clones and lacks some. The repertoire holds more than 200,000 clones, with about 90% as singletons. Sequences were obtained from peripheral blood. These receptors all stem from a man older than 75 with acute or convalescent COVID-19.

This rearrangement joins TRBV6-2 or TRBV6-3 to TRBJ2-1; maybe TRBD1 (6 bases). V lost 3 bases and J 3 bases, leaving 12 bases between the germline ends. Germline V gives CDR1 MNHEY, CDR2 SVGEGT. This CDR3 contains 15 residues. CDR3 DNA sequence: TGTGCCAGCAGTTATTCACTAGGGGGCTACAATGAGCAGTTCTTC. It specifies CASSYSLGGYNEQFF.

The DNA of the CDR3 is TGTGCCAGCAGTTTTGACAGGGGGGAAGGCTACGAGCAGTACTTC. It translates to CASSFDRGEGYEQYF. The rearrangement joins TRBV28 to TRBJ2-7; the match to TRBD1 covers 9 bases. CDR3 size: 15 residues. CDR1 and CDR2 (germline): MDHEN, SYDVKM. Trimming cost V 3 bases and J 3 bases; bases outside gene matches: 6.

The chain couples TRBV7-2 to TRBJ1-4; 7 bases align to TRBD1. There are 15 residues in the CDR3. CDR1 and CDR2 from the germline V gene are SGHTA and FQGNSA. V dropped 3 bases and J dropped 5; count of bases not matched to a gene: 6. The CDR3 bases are TGTGCCAGCAGCTTCCAAGGGGGCCGGAATGAAAAACTGTTTTTT. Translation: CASSFQGGRNEKLFF.

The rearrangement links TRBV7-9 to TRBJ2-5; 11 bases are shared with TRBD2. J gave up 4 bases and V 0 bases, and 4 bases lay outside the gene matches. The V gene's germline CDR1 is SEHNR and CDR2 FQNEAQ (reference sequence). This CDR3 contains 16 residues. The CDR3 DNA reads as TGTGCCAGCAGCTTAGCGGTGCTAGCGGGAGGAGAGACCCAGTACTTC. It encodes CASSLAVLAGGETQYF.

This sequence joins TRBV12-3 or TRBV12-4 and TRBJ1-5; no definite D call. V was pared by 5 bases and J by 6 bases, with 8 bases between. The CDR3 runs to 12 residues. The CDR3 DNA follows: TGTGCCAGCAGTGTCGGTCTTCAGCCCCAGCATTTT. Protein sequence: CASSVGLQPQHF.

The CDR3 DNA reads as TGCGCCAGCAGCTGGACTAGCGGGCAATACAATGAGCAGTTCTTC. Translated, it gives CASSWTSGQYNEQFF. V gene TRBV5-1 combines with J gene TRBJ2-1, with 11 bases lining up with TRBD2. The CDR3 sequence is 15 residues long. The J segment lost 4 bases and the V segment lost 3 bases, leaving 3 bases of the junction unmatched. Germline V gene data show CDR1 as SGHRS and CDR2 as YFSETQ.

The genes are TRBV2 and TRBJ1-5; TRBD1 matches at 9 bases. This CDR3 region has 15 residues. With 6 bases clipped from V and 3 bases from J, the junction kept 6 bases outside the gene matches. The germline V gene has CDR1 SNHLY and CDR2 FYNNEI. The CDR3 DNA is TGTGCCAGCAGCTCCGGGACAGGGATCAATCAGCCCCAGCATTTT. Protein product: CASSSGTGINQPQHF.

CDR3 bases: TGTGCCAGCAGCTTGGCCAGGCAACAGTCTGGAAACACCATATATTTT. This codes for CASSLARQQSGNTIYF. The J gene is TRBJ1-3, the V gene TRBV5-6; D unclear. Germline V lookup: CDR1 SGHDT, CDR2 YYEEEE. V was trimmed by 0 bases and J by 1 base, leaving 11 bases between them. The CDR3 consists of 16 residues.

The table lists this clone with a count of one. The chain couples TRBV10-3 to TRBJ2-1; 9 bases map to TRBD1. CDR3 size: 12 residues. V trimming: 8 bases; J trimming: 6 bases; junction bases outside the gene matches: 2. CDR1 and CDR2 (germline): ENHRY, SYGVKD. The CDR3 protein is CAIGTGFNEQFF. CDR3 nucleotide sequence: TGTGCCATCGGGACAGGGTTCAATGAGCAGTTCTTC.

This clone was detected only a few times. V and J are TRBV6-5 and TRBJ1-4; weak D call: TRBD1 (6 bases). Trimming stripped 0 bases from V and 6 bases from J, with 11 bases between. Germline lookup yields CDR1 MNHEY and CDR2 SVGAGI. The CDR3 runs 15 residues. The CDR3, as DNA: TGTGCCAGCAGTTACTCGGGGGCGGGAGATGAAAAACTGTTTTTT. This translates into CASSYSGAGDEKLFF.

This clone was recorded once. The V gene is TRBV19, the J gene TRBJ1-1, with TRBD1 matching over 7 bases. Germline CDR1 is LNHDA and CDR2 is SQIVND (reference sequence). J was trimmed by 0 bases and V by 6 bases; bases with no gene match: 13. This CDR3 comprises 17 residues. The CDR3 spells CASRLRELGTVNTEAFF. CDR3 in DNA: TGTGCCAGTAGGTTAAGGGAGCTTGGGACAGTGAACACTGAAGCTTTCTTT.